The 26 T cell receptor beta chains below all came from one sample that was sequenced in a study of Ad26.COV2.S vaccination and SARS-CoV-2 variants (dated by TCRdb to about 2021). What this sample's treatment or condition label stands for: 15 to 20 received Ad26.COV2.S at low or high dose, single or two shots; about 5 received placebo; per-sample allocation not given. For vaccine and placebo recipients, repertoires were sequenced using samples collected on day 63 after the first injection. Receptor amplification or capture employed the immunoSEQ multiplex PCR assay. TCRdb stores this immuneACCESS table with in-frame sequences only. Part of the clones is absent; in the studies checked, under half of the shortfall reflects unresolved V genes, and no reason is known for the rest. The sample records some 250,000 clones, around nine tenths of which are singletons. The ten largest clones capture approximately 12% of the sample.

The sequenced sample was peripheral blood, obtained in a trial of Ad26.COV2.S vaccine versus placebo. All receptors come from a person between 18 and 65 years old who received the Ad26.COV2.S COVID-19 vaccine or a placebo.

The chain joins TRBV6-1 to TRBJ2-1; TRBD1 matches 7 bases. This CDR3 region has 16 residues. Trimming at V came to 4 bases and at J to 6 bases, leaving 12 bases not matched to a gene. In germline, CDR1 is MNHNS, CDR2 SASEGT. CDR3 loop: CASSGRQGQTVNEQFF. The CDR3 DNA follows: TGTGCCAGCAGTGGTCGACAGGGCCAAACGGTCAATGAGCAGTTCTTC.

The chain employs TRBV5-4 and TRBJ2-5; D might be TRBD1 or TRBD2, each matching 5 bases. CDR1 and CDR2 from the germline V gene are SGHNT and YYREEE (reference sequence). There are 14 residues in the CDR3. The germline V and J ends were trimmed by 4 bases and 4 bases, with 14 bases remaining between them. CDR3 in amino acids: CASSPTGTLETQYF. The CDR3 bases are TGTGCCAGCAGCCCCACCGGGACGCTAGAGACCCAGTACTTC.

This chain connects TRBV7-9 to TRBJ2-7; TRBD2 matches 12 bases. This CDR3 comprises 19 residues. The V segment lost 3 bases and the J segment 0 bases; nucleotides outside the gene matches: 12. Germline V gives CDR1 SEHNR, CDR2 FQNEAQ (reference sequence). The CDR3 protein is CASSFPILAGGRSSYEQYF. DNA of the CDR3: TGTGCCAGCAGCTTCCCTATACTAGCGGGGGGCAGGAGCTCCTACGAGCAGTACTTC.

V and J are TRBV5-4 and TRBJ2-7; 12 bases line up with TRBD1. The germline gives CDR1 SGHNT, CDR2 YYREEE (reference sequence). The CDR3 has 11 residues. V was pared by 4 bases and J by 12 bases, with 2 bases of the junction left unmatched. CDR3 loop: CASSGTGGLYF. The CDR3, as DNA: TGTGCCAGCAGCGGGACAGGGGGCCTGTACTTC.

The chain couples TRBV29-1 to TRBJ2-7, with TRBD1 as a possible D gene (7 bases). The CDR3 runs to 14 residues. V lost 4 bases and J lost 4, with 17 bases in between. CDR1 and CDR2 (germline): SQVTM, ANQGSEA. CDR3 DNA sequence: TGCAGCGTTGTACCCCACCCAGGGGGGTACGAGCAGTACTTC. Protein: CSVVPHPGGYEQYF.

V usage is TRBV18 and J usage is TRBJ1-2; D gene unclear. The CDR3 has 16 residues. Germline-derived CDR1 and CDR2 are KGHSH and LQKENI. The V end lost 3 bases, the J end lost 5 bases, and 19 bases lay between the germline ends. CDR3 DNA sequence: TGTGCCAGCTCACCGAAGAATAACCAGCCCTCGTATGGCTACACCTTC. This sequence encodes CASSPKNNQPSYGYTF.

This CDR3 reads CASSRTGASTGELFF. The CDR3 DNA follows: TGTGCCAGCAGCCGTACGGGGGCGAGCACCGGGGAGCTGTTTTTT. This rearrangement joins TRBV7-9 to TRBJ2-2; D may be TRBD1 or TRBD2 (6 bases each). Germline V lookup: CDR1 SEHNR, CDR2 FQNEAQ (reference sequence). Trimming pared 5 bases from V and 4 bases from J, leaving 14 bases between. The CDR3 is made up of 15 amino acids.

V gene TRBV28 combines with J gene TRBJ1-6; possibly TRBD1 for D (5 bases). The V end lost 8 bases, the J end lost 9 bases, and 17 bases lay between the germline ends. Germline CDR1 reads MDHEN; CDR2 reads SYDVKM. The CDR3 sequence is 14 residues long. This CDR3 reads CASLGRGAVSPLHF. CDR3 DNA sequence: TGTGCCAGCCTTGGGAGAGGGGCAGTTTCACCCCTCCACTTT.

This sequence joins TRBV6-2 or TRBV6-3 and TRBJ1-2; D gene ambiguous. The germline V gene encodes CDR1 MNHEY and CDR2 SVGEGT. V was cut by 6 bases and J by 4 bases, with 12 bases left in between. This CDR3 has 13 amino acids. CDR3 residues: CASSRSRVYGYTF. The DNA for the CDR3 is TGTGCCAGCAGCCGATCGCGGGTCTATGGCTACACCTTC.

This sequence joins TRBV25-1 and TRBJ1-4; 8 bases agree with TRBD1. This CDR3 spans 11 amino acids. CDR1 MGHDK and CDR2 SYGVNS come from the germline V gene. The CDR3 region is CADRANEKLFF. The CDR3 coding sequence is TGTGCGGACAGGGCTAATGAAAAACTGTTTTTT.

The rearrangement links TRBV5-5 to TRBJ1-1, with D maybe TRBD1 (5 bases). CDR1 is SGHKS and CDR2 is YYEKEE in the germline V gene (reference sequence). The CDR3 covers 15 residues. The V end lost 6 bases, the J end lost 0 bases, and 15 bases lay between the germline ends. CDR3 in amino acids: CASTNRGSLNTEAFF. The CDR3, as DNA: TGTGCCAGCACCAATCGGGGCAGTTTGAACACTGAAGCTTTCTTT.

The genes are TRBV5-6 and TRBJ1-5, with 9 bases matching TRBD1. The ends lost 2 bases at V and 5 bases at J; junction bases unmatched: 2. CDR1 and CDR2 from the germline V gene are SGHDT and YYEEEE. The CDR3 length is 14 residues. The CDR3 sequence: CASSFRDRDQPQHF. The CDR3 nucleotides are TGTGCCAGCAGCTTCCGGGACAGGGATCAGCCCCAGCATTTT.

This chain joins TRBV7-6 and TRBJ2-1; D remains unclear. The CDR3 loop spans 14 amino acids. Germline V CDR1 and CDR2: SGHVS, FNYEAQ. V dropped 5 bases and J dropped 7 bases, with 15 bases sitting between them. CDR3 sequence (DNA): TGTGCCAGCAGCCCTATCAGGTCTCGGAATGAGCAGTTCTTC. It specifies CASSPIRSRNEQFF.

This chain uses TRBV11-3 with TRBJ2-1; TRBD2 matches at 10 bases. Losses at the gene ends were 3 bases for V and 3 bases for J; bases not matched to a gene: 5. The CDR3 loop spans 16 amino acids. CDR1 and CDR2 from the germline V gene are SGHNT and YENEEA. The DNA of the CDR3 is TGTGCCAGCAGCTTCACTAGCGGGGCTCTCTACAATGAGCAGTTCTTC. The encoded protein is CASSFTSGALYNEQFF.

This clone was counted once. The rearrangement joins TRBV6-2 or TRBV6-3 to TRBJ1-5, with TRBD1 as a possible D gene (5 bases). V was clipped by 5 bases and J by 6 bases, with 11 bases between them. The CDR3 has 13 amino acids. Germline assignment: CDR1 MNHEY and CDR2 SVGEGT. The CDR3 spells CASSGVGVQPQHF. The CDR3 DNA sequence: TGTGCCAGCAGTGGCGTGGGGGTTCAGCCCCAGCATTTT.

The chain joins TRBV4-3 to TRBJ2-7, with D perhaps matching TRBD1 (5 bases). In germline, CDR1 is LGHNA, CDR2 YSLEER. Trimming took off 0 bases at V and 3 bases at J, with 15 bases between the two ends. This CDR3 comprises 16 residues. Here the CDR3 reads CASSQDRAGPYYEQYF. CDR3 bases: TGCGCCAGCAGCCAAGATAGGGCAGGGCCCTACTACGAGCAGTACTTC.

The rearrangement uses TRBV4-1 and TRBJ2-3, with D uncertain. Germline CDR1 MGHRA, CDR2 YSYEKL. V lost 1 base and J 2 bases, leaving 7 bases between the germline ends. The CDR3 length is 14 residues. CDR3 residues: CASSQVGFTDTQYF. CDR3 sequence (DNA): TGCGCCAGCAGCCAAGTCGGGTTCACAGATACGCAGTATTTT.

V gene TRBV5-4 combines with J gene TRBJ2-1; D is perhaps TRBD2 (6 bases). The CDR3 is 16 amino acids. The germline V gene has CDR1 SGHNT and CDR2 YYREEE (reference sequence). V lost 0 bases and J 7 bases, leaving 17 bases between the germline ends. CDR3: CASSLGFRGKGNEQFF. The CDR3 region has the DNA TGTGCCAGCAGCTTGGGGTTCCGCGGGAAGGGGAATGAGCAGTTCTTC.

Only a few counts were recorded for this clone. The chain uses TRBV2 and TRBJ2-7; no firm D call. CDR1 SNHLY and CDR2 FYNNEI come from the germline V gene. Deletions cut 3 bases from V and 0 bases from J, with 12 bases between. CDR3 length equals 15 residues. This CDR3 reads CASSERTARSYEQYF. The DNA for the CDR3 is TGTGCCAGCAGTGAGAGAACAGCCCGCTCCTACGAGCAGTACTTC.

This chain connects TRBV27 to TRBJ1-2; no reliable D call. Per germline, CDR1 MNHEY and CDR2 SMNVEV (reference sequence). CDR3 length: 15 residues. V was shortened by 4 bases and J by 4 bases, with 16 bases between the two germline ends. The DNA for the CDR3 is TGTGCCAGCAGTTCCGGAGGCAGACCAGGCTATGGCTACACCTTC. Translation gives CASSSGGRPGYGYTF.

V gene TRBV9 combines with J gene TRBJ2-3; D assignment may be TRBD1 or TRBD2 (5 bases each). V gave up 1 base and J gave up 7 bases, with 16 bases separating them. The CDR3 contains 15 residues. Looked up from germline, CDR1 is SGDLS and CDR2 is YYNGEE. The CDR3 region is CASSVSGTQGYTQYF. The CDR3 DNA sequence: TGTGCCAGCAGCGTATCAGGGACCCAGGGTTATACGCAGTATTTT. Full variable domain (missing parts from reference TRBV9 and TRBJ2-3): DSGVTQTPKHLITATGQRVTLRCSPRSGDLSVYWYQQSLDQGLQFLIQYYNGEERAKGNILERFSAQQFPDLHSELNLSSLELGDSALYFCASSVSGTQGYTQYFGPGTRLTVL.

This sequence joins TRBV15 and TRBJ1-4; D is unresolved. The germline CDR1 and CDR2 sequences are LNHNV and YYDKDF (reference sequence). This CDR3 has 16 residues. V was pared by 0 bases and J by 3 bases, with 11 bases between. In DNA form, the CDR3 reads TGTGCCACCAGCAGAGAGGGCCGTCTATCTAATGAAAAACTGTTTTTT. Protein: CATSREGRLSNEKLFF.

This chain links TRBV7-9 with TRBJ1-1; D unclear. Germline CDR1 reads SEHNR; CDR2 reads FQNEAQ (reference sequence). Between the trimmed V and J ends, which lost 5 bases and 7 bases, there was a span of 11 bases. This CDR3 has 12 amino acids. The CDR3 loop reads CASSVPLVEAFF. CDR3 coding DNA: TGTGCCAGCAGCGTCCCTCTGGTTGAAGCTTTCTTT.

This clone was seen a single time. The chain joins TRBV19 to TRBJ1-5; a possible D gene is TRBD1 (5 bases). Looked up from germline, CDR1 is LNHDA and CDR2 is SQIVND (reference sequence). The CDR3 consists of 13 residues. With 8 bases removed from V and 4 bases from J, the gap between germline ends came to 12 bases. CDR3 residues: CASLGGWNQPQHF. DNA for the CDR3: TGTGCCAGTCTGGGGGGGTGGAATCAGCCCCAGCATTTT. Variable domain in full (rest from reference TRBV19 and TRBJ1-5): DGGITQSPKYLFRKEGQNVTLSCEQNLNHDAMYWYRQDPGQGLRLIYYSQIVNDFQKGDIAEGYSVSREKKESFPLTVTSAQKNPTAFYLCASLGGWNQPQHFGDGTRLSIL.

In this sample, this clone turned up once. The V and J genes are TRBV30 and TRBJ1-1; no clear D. From germline, CDR1 is GTSNPN and CDR2 SVGIG (reference sequence). Between the trimmed V and J ends, which lost 0 bases and 2 bases, there was a span of 10 bases. This CDR3 has 14 amino acids. DNA for the CDR3: TGTGCCTGGAGTGTTCGAAAGAAAAACACTGAAGCTTTCTTT. The encoded protein is CAWSVRKKNTEAFF.

J is TRBJ2-2 and V is TRBV12-5; D is unresolved. The V gene lost 2 bases and the J gene lost 8 bases, with 9 bases spanning the gap. CDR3 length equals 13 residues. Per germline, CDR1 LGHNT and CDR2 FRNRAP. In nucleotides, the CDR3 is TGTGCTAGTGGTTTGTCTTGGCCAGGGGAGCTGTTTTTT. Translated, it gives CASGLSWPGELFF.